This TCR beta chain was documented in a study of type 1 regulatory T cells. For the study at large: T-allo10 is an in vitro-generated, Tr1-enriched CD4 T cell product specific for alloantigen.

The CDR3 contains 14 residues. V shed 7 bases and J shed 6 bases, with 17 bases lying between them. By frequency in the sample, this clonotype is medium-sized. Its antigen is currently unknown. From the reads, TCRdb called clonotypes with MiXCR, one entry per CDR3 protein. Altogether around 23,000 distinct CDR3 sequences are present, less than 50% being singletons, with the ten largest covering roughly 5%. The rearrangement joins TRBV12-3 or TRBV12-4 to TRBJ2-3; D is unclear. The material sequenced was cultured T cells, either the whole culture or a sorted T cell fraction (not recorded which). This sequence originates from a human donor in good health. The CDR3 spells CASTRRGPRDTQYF. CDR3 coding DNA: TGTGCCAGCACGCGAAGAGGACCGAGGGATACGCAGTATTTT.